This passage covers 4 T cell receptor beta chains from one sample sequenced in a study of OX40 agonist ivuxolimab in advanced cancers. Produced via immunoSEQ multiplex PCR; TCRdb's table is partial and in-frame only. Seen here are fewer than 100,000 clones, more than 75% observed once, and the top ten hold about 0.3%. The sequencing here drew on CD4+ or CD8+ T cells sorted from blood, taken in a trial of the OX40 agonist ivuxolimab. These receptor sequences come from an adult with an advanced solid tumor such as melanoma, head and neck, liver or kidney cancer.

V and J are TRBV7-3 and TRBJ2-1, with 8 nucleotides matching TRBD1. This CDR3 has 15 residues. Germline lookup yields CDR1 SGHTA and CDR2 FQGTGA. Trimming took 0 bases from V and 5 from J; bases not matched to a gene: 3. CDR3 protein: CASSLTRGQDNEQFF. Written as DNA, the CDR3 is TGTGCCAGCAGCTTAACCAGGGGGCAGGACAATGAGCAGTTCTTC.

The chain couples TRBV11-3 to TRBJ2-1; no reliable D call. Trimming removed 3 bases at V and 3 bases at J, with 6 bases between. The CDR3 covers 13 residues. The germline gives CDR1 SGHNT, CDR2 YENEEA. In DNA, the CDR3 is TGTGCCAGCAGCTTCGGCAGCTACAATGAGCAGTTCTTC. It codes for CASSFGSYNEQFF.

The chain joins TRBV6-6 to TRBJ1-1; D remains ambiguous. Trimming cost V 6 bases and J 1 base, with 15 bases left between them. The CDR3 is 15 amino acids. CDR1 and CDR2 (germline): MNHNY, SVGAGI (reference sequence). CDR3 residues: CASSYRLGKNTEAFF. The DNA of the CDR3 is TGTGCCAGCAGCTACCGATTAGGGAAGAACACTGAAGCTTTCTTT.

The CDR3 DNA sequence: TGTGCCAGCAGCTTAGTGCGGGTCGTGAATGAGCAGTTCTTC. Protein sequence: CASSLVRVVNEQFF. The V gene is TRBV7-8, the J gene TRBJ2-1; possibly TRBD2 for D (5 bases). Germline V gene sequence: CDR1 SGHVS, CDR2 FQNEAQ. V shed 1 base and J shed 7 bases, with 11 bases lying between them. The CDR3 is 14 amino acids.